A single sample is the source of the 30 T cell receptor beta chains below, sequenced in a study of CD8 T cells in ankylosing spondylitis. A single record per CDR3 protein comes from TCRdb applying MiXCR to the 5' RACE reads. Seen here are around 150,000 distinct CDR3 sequences, more than 5.5% observed once, and the top ten hold 9.5% to 15%. Sequences were obtained from blood, either unsorted or a sorted T cell fraction (not recorded which). Receptor source: a female donor with ankylosing spondylitis or in good health (not recorded which).

This clonotype showed up many times. The V and J genes are TRBV6-1 and TRBJ2-7, with TRBD1 matching 8 bases. Germline CDR1 MNHNS, CDR2 SASEGT. V lost 9 bases to trimming and J lost 4 bases; unmatched junction nucleotides: 5. The CDR3 totals 12 residues. The CDR3 protein is CASRDRRYEQYF. CDR3 DNA sequence: TGTGCCAGTAGGGACAGGAGATACGAGCAGTACTTC.

This clonotype was counted ten times or more. V is TRBV12-3 or TRBV12-4 and J is TRBJ2-1, with TRBD2 matching over 14 bases. The J segment lost 6 bases and the V segment lost 1 base, leaving 5 bases of the junction unmatched. The CDR3 is 17 residues long. The CDR3 DNA reads as TGTGCCAGCAGTTTAGAGGGACTAGCGGGGGCTCCCAATGAGCAGTTCTTC. Amino acids: CASSLEGLAGAPNEQFF.

This clonotype occurred many times. The CDR3 loop reads CASGGTGQPQHF. CDR3 bases: TGTGCTAGTGGTGGGACAGGGCAGCCCCAGCATTTT. V is TRBV12-5 and J is TRBJ1-5; 9 bases fit TRBD1. CDR3 length equals 12 residues. Germline V gene sequence: CDR1 LGHNT, CDR2 FRNRAP. J was trimmed by 7 bases and V by 5 bases; bases with no gene match: 0. The full variable domain, rest sourced from reference TRBV12-5 and TRBJ1-5, is DARVTQTPRHKVTEMGQEVTMRCQPILGHNTVFWYRQTMMQGLELLAYFRNRAPLDDSGMPKDRFSAEMPDATLATLKIQPSEPRDSAVYFCASGGTGQPQHFGDGTRLSIL.

The table lists this clonotype with a few counts. The chain combines TRBV2 with TRBJ1-3, with TRBD1 identical over 9 bases. The CDR3 extends over 15 amino acids. The V and J ends lost 4 bases and 0 bases, in that order; junction bases with no gene match: 1. In germline, CDR1 is SNHLY, CDR2 FYNNEI. The CDR3 spells CASSATGGSGNTIYF. The CDR3 nucleotides are TGTGCCAGCAGTGCGACAGGGGGCTCTGGAAACACCATATATTTT. Full variable domain (remainder filled in from reference TRBV2 and TRBJ1-3): EPEVTQTPSHQVTQMGQEVILRCVPISNHLYFYWYRQILGQKVEFLVSFYNNEISEKSEIFDDQFSVERPDGSNFTLKIRSTKLEDSAMYFCASSATGGSGNTIYFGEGSWLTVV.

Many counts were recorded for this clonotype. The CDR3 loop reads CASSLGLAGGLQETQYF. CDR3 DNA: TGTGCCAGCAGCTTAGGGCTAGCGGGGGGTCTACAAGAGACCCAGTACTTC. The chain links TRBV7-8 to TRBJ2-5, with TRBD2 matching 11 bases. The CDR3 spans 17 residues. Trimming cost V 1 base and J 2 bases; bases outside gene matches: 6. Germline CDR1 and CDR2: SGHVS and FQNEAQ.

This clonotype showed up many times. The chain recombines TRBV24-1 with TRBJ2-1; D may be TRBD1 (6 bases). The CDR3 runs 16 residues. V was pared by 4 bases and J by 7 bases, with 19 bases between. The V gene's germline CDR1 is KGHDR and CDR2 SFDVKD. CDR3 residues: CATSDQRAGARNEQFF. The CDR3 region has the DNA TGTGCCACCAGTGACCAGAGGGCAGGGGCTAGGAATGAGCAGTTCTTC.

Ten or more counts support this clonotype. The V gene is TRBV14, the J gene TRBJ2-1; no clear D. V lost 0 bases and J 8 bases, leaving 8 bases between the germline ends. Germline assignment: CDR1 SGHDN and CDR2 FVKESK. This CDR3 region has 13 residues. The CDR3 sequence: CASSQDLTDEQFF. The CDR3, as DNA: TGTGCCAGCAGCCAAGACCTCACCGATGAGCAGTTCTTC.

This clonotype was found many times. V and J are TRBV5-1 and TRBJ2-2, with D uncertain. This CDR3 has 14 residues. Germline values: CDR1 SGHRS, CDR2 YFSETQ. Trimming took off 4 bases at V and 4 bases at J, with 11 bases between the two ends. CDR3 protein: CASSNTDTTGELFF. In DNA, the CDR3 is TGCGCCAGCAGCAACACAGACACCACCGGGGAGCTGTTTTTT.

This clonotype showed up many times. The V gene is TRBV9, the J gene TRBJ2-7; TRBD1 matches 8 bases. CDR1 SGDLS and CDR2 YYNGEE come from the germline V gene. Unmatched junction bases numbered 1, after V lost 0 bases and J lost 2 bases. The CDR3 spans 14 residues. The CDR3: CASSVGQGPYEQYF. The CDR3 DNA sequence: TGTGCCAGCAGCGTAGGACAGGGGCCCTACGAGCAGTACTTC.

At least ten counts were recorded for this clonotype. This chain links TRBV25-1 with TRBJ2-3, with TRBD2 matching 11 bases. With 7 bases clipped from V and 2 bases from J, the junction kept 5 bases outside the gene matches. This CDR3 has 15 residues. Germline CDR1 reads MGHDK; CDR2 reads SYGVNS. In nucleotides, the CDR3 is TGTGCCAGCAACCCACTAGCGGGGGACACAGATACGCAGTATTTT. Translated: CASNPLAGDTDTQYF. Combining the CDR3 with reference TRBV25-1 and TRBJ2-3 gives the whole variable domain EADIYQTPRYLVIGTGKKITLECSQTMGHDKMYWYQQDPGMELHLIHYSYGVNSTEKGDLSSESTVSRIRTEHFPLTLESARPSHTSQYLCASNPLAGDTDTQYFGPGTRLTVL.

Ten or more counts support this clonotype. The chain uses TRBV3-1 and TRBJ1-3, with 10 bases fitting TRBD1. With V trimmed by 2 bases and J by 1 base, 5 bases remained unmatched. Per germline, CDR1 LGHDT and CDR2 YNNKEL (reference sequence). There are 17 residues in the CDR3. This CDR3 is CASSQTGTGASGNTIYF. CDR3 in DNA: TGTGCCAGCAGCCAAACGGGGACAGGGGCTTCTGGAAACACCATATATTTT. Based on the CDR3 plus reference TRBV3-1 and TRBJ1-3, the full variable domain is DTAVSQTPKYLVTQMGNDKSIKCEQNLGHDTMYWYKQDSKKFLKIMFSYNNKELIINETVPNRFSPKSPDKAHLNLHINSLELGDSAVYFCASSQTGTGASGNTIYFGEGSWLTVV.

This clonotype was found many times. The genes are TRBV5-5 and TRBJ2-7; D might be TRBD1 or TRBD2, each matching 5 bases. Trimming removed 0 bases from V and 0 bases from J, with 13 bases in between. CDR3 length: 16 residues. Germline CDR1 SGHKS, CDR2 YYEKEE (reference sequence). Here the CDR3 reads CASSLGETVDSYEQYF. The CDR3 DNA is TGTGCCAGCAGCTTGGGGGAGACAGTAGACTCCTACGAGCAGTACTTC.

This clonotype occurred many times. V usage is TRBV12-3 or TRBV12-4 and J usage is TRBJ2-5; no clear D gene. Trimming cost V 3 bases and J 2 bases, with 10 bases left between them. The CDR3 covers 14 residues. In DNA form, the CDR3 reads TGTGCCAGCAGTTTTGGGCCGATACAAGAGACCCAGTACTTC. This sequence encodes CASSFGPIQETQYF.

The sample holds many counts of this clonotype. CDR3 nucleotides: TGTGCCAGCAGCTTAGACATCTCATTTAGCAATCAGCCCCAGCATTTT. It is translated as CASSLDISFSNQPQHF. V usage is TRBV7-2 and J usage is TRBJ1-5; D unresolved. Germline values: CDR1 SGHTA, CDR2 FQGNSA. The CDR3 sequence is 16 residues long. Trimming cost V 1 base and J 0 bases, with 10 bases left between them. Filled out from reference TRBV7-2 and TRBJ1-5, the complete variable domain reads GAGVSQSPSNKVTEKGKDVELRCDPISGHTALYWYRQSLGQGLEFLIYFQGNSAPDKSGLPSDRFSAERTGGSVSTLTIQRTQQEDSAVYLCASSLDISFSNQPQHFGDGTRLSIL.

In this sample, this clonotype turned up many times. This chain uses TRBV25-1 with TRBJ2-5; D might be TRBD1 (6 bases). Deletions cut 3 bases from V and 3 bases from J, with 14 bases between. The CDR3 runs 15 residues. Germline V gives CDR1 MGHDK, CDR2 SYGVNS. The CDR3 reads CASSDPRQVEETQYF. The CDR3 nucleotides are TGTGCCAGCAGTGATCCCAGACAGGTAGAAGAGACCCAGTACTTC.

This clonotype was seen repeatedly, ten times or more. The genes are TRBV9 and TRBJ1-6; D might be TRBD1 (5 bases). Germline CDR1 reads SGDLS; CDR2 reads YYNGEE. Trimming took off 4 bases at V and 8 bases at J, with 10 bases between the two ends. The CDR3 is 13 amino acids. The CDR3 region has the DNA TGTGCCAGCAGCTCCAGGGCTGATTCACCCCTCCACTTT. The encoded protein is CASSSRADSPLHF.

At least ten counts were recorded for this clonotype. The chain links TRBV7-8 to TRBJ1-6; D remains unclear. Germline assignment: CDR1 SGHVS and CDR2 FQNEAQ. Trimming pared 5 bases from V and 6 bases from J, leaving 14 bases between. The CDR3 runs to 15 residues. CDR3 DNA: TGTGCCAGCAGCCCCGGCCGGGGTGGTAATTCACCCCTCCACTTT. It codes for CASSPGRGGNSPLHF.

V is TRBV5-1 and J is TRBJ2-4, with D hard to call. Trimming shortened V by 4 bases and J by 1 base, and 6 bases separated the two germline ends. Germline CDR1 SGHRS, CDR2 YFSETQ. The CDR3 length is 13 residues. CDR3 DNA sequence: TGCGCCAGCAGCAGGTGGGCCAAAAACATTCAGTACTTC. It translates to CASSRWAKNIQYF.

This clonotype was counted at least ten times. The chain links TRBV25-1 to TRBJ2-1; no reliable D call. This CDR3 is built from 18 residues. Looked up from germline, CDR1 is MGHDK and CDR2 is SYGVNS. V lost 4 bases to trimming and J lost 0 bases, with 19 bases between them. The CDR3 nucleotides are TGTGCCAGCAGTGGCGAAATAGCTCGGGTGAGCTCCTACAATGAGCAGTTCTTC. Amino acids: CASSGEIARVSSYNEQFF.

This clonotype was observed many times. CDR3 in amino acids: CASSPREKLAGTHSYNEQFF. The CDR3 bases are TGTGCCAGCAGCCCAAGGGAGAAACTAGCGGGGACTCACTCCTACAATGAGCAGTTCTTC. The chain recombines TRBV11-1 with TRBJ2-1; 10 nucleotides match TRBD2. The CDR3 consists of 20 residues. V shed 5 bases, J shed 0 bases, and the junction held 16 bases outside the gene matches. In germline, CDR1 is SGHAT, CDR2 FQDESV (reference sequence).

About this clonotype: Its ends do not fully match the called genes, so a read error is possible. The J gene is TRBJ2-1, the V gene TRBV4-2; 8 positions match TRBD1. The germline V gene encodes CDR1 LGHNA and CDR2 YNFKEQ. This CDR3 region has 17 residues. DNA for the CDR3: TGTGCCAGCAGCCAGCGACAAGGGACAGGCCTTTACAGTGAGCAGTTCTTC. It translates to CASSQRQGTGLYSEQFF.

The J gene is TRBJ2-7, the V gene TRBV23-1, with D uncertain. TRBV23-1 is annotated as an ORF whose role is uncertain. The CDR3 sequence is 10 residues long. Trimming left V 0 bases short and J 9 bases short, with 3 bases between. The CDR3 reads CASSQSRQYF. CDR3 coding DNA: TGCGCCAGCAGTCAATCTAGGCAGTACTTC.

The CDR3 reads CAWSIKRGYNEQFF. DNA for the CDR3: TGTGCCTGGAGTATCAAGCGGGGTTACAATGAGCAGTTCTTC. V usage is TRBV30 and J usage is TRBJ2-1; 7 positions match TRBD2. Germline lookup yields CDR1 GTSNPN and CDR2 SVGIG (reference sequence). The CDR3 runs 14 residues. The junction had 5 bases not matched to a gene; V was cut back by 2 bases and J by 4 bases.

This clonotype was seen at least ten times. This chain connects TRBV20-1 to TRBJ1-6; D is undetermined. Trimming took off 3 bases at V and 4 bases at J, with 7 bases between the two ends. The germline V gene encodes CDR1 DFQATT and CDR2 SNEGSKA (reference sequence). This CDR3 has 13 amino acids. Written as DNA, the CDR3 is TGCAGTGCTAGTAGTCAGTATAATTCACCCCTCCACTTT. Translating gives CSASSQYNSPLHF.

This clonotype was recorded at least ten times. The rearrangement joins TRBV12-3 or TRBV12-4 to TRBJ2-7; 8 bases fit TRBD1. The CDR3 extends over 16 amino acids. V gave up 2 bases and J gave up 2 bases; unmatched junction bases: 8. CDR3 in DNA: TGTGCCAGCAGTTTAATCGGGACAGGCGCAACCTACGAGCAGTACTTC. The encoded protein is CASSLIGTGATYEQYF.

Many counts were recorded for this clonotype. This sequence joins TRBV12-3 or TRBV12-4 and TRBJ1-1; D is perhaps TRBD1 (5 bases). Trimming pared 3 bases from V and 5 bases from J, leaving 10 bases between. The CDR3 is 13 amino acids. For the CDR3, the DNA is TGTGCCAGCAGTTTTACAGGAGCAACTGAAGCTTTCTTT. This sequence encodes CASSFTGATEAFF.

This clonotype showed up many times. The V gene is TRBV14, the J gene TRBJ2-7, with a weak D call TRBD2 (5 bases). The CDR3 runs 14 residues. Germline assignment: CDR1 SGHDN and CDR2 FVKESK. V lost 1 base, J lost 2 bases, and 9 bases lay in between. The CDR3 is CASSQVHGAYEQYF. CDR3 in DNA: TGTGCCAGCAGCCAAGTTCACGGGGCCTACGAGCAGTACTTC.

The J gene is TRBJ1-1, the V gene TRBV3-1; D not resolved. V shed 0 bases and J shed 10 bases, with 9 bases lying between them. This CDR3 is built from 12 residues. Germline-derived CDR1 and CDR2 are LGHDT and YNNKEL (reference sequence). This CDR3 is CASSQEGSGAFF. Here the CDR3 DNA reads TGTGCCAGCAGCCAAGAGGGGTCTGGAGCTTTCTTT.

This clonotype was seen ten or more times. V usage is TRBV5-1 and J usage is TRBJ2-1; tentative D call: TRBD1 (6 bases). The V gene's germline CDR1 is SGHRS and CDR2 YFSETQ. The germline V and J ends were trimmed by 0 bases and 6 bases, with 10 bases remaining between them. This CDR3 has 14 residues. CDR3 DNA sequence: TGCGCCAGCAGCTTGGCCGGGACACCCAATGAGCAGTTCTTC. Its protein product is CASSLAGTPNEQFF.

This clonotype was detected ten times or more. This chain links TRBV27 with TRBJ2-1; 10 nucleotides align to TRBD2. The germline V gene encodes CDR1 MNHEY and CDR2 SMNVEV (reference sequence). This CDR3 is built from 15 residues. V was pared by 4 bases and J by 6 bases, with 6 bases of the junction left unmatched. The CDR3 protein is CASSSLAGVLNEQFF. CDR3 in DNA: TGTGCCAGCAGTTCGCTAGCGGGGGTCCTCAATGAGCAGTTCTTC.